Following are 12 T cell receptor beta chains from one sample sequenced in a study of shared clonotypes between healthy human individuals. Method: immunoSEQ multiplex PCR; TCRdb's copy keeps in-frame clones and lacks some. The table includes under 850,000 clones, around 77% detected once. What was sequenced was memory CD4+ T cells sorted from blood. Subset here: CD45RA-negative fraction. The receptors originated from a woman aged 25 to 39 in good health.

The chain employs TRBV5-1 and TRBJ2-1; tentatively, D is TRBD2 (5 bases). The germline V gene has CDR1 SGHRS and CDR2 YFSETQ. The V and J ends lost 0 bases and 7 bases respectively, with 14 bases between them. This CDR3 has 15 residues. CDR3 amino acids: CASSLEGSVVNEQFF. CDR3 sequence (DNA): TGCGCCAGCAGCTTGGAAGGTAGCGTAGTAAATGAGCAGTTCTTC.

This clone was seen a handful of times. The chain is built from TRBV11-2 and TRBJ2-3; TRBD1 is a possible D gene (5 bases). The CDR3 is 14 amino acids. Trimming pared 4 bases from V and 2 bases from J, leaving 10 bases between. Germline V CDR1 and CDR2: SGHAT, FQNNGV. This chain's CDR3 is CASSSRQNTDTQYF. The CDR3 DNA is TGTGCCAGCAGCTCTCGACAGAACACAGATACGCAGTATTTT.

The chain couples TRBV18 to TRBJ2-7; D is possibly TRBD1 (5 bases). This CDR3 contains 14 residues. V lost 1 base and J lost 0, with 7 bases in between. Germline CDR1 reads KGHSH; CDR2 reads LQKENI. As DNA, the CDR3 is TGTGCCAGCTCACCACTGGACAACTCCTACGAGCAGTACTTC. This gives the protein CASSPLDNSYEQYF.

This clone appeared a single time. The chain carries TRBV2 and TRBJ2-1, with 11 bases that match TRBD1. Germline V gene data show CDR1 as SNHLY and CDR2 as FYNNEI. This CDR3 comprises 13 residues. V gave up 11 bases and J gave up 6 bases; unmatched junction bases: 6. The CDR3 nucleotides read TGTGCCGGGGGACAGGGGGAGCCCAATGAGCAGTTCTTC. This encodes CAGGQGEPNEQFF.

The rearrangement links TRBV10-2 to TRBJ2-5; 10 bases are shared with TRBD2. J gave up 5 bases and V 8 bases, and 8 bases lay outside the gene matches. This CDR3 comprises 14 residues. CDR1 is WSHSY and CDR2 is SAAADI in the germline V gene. For the CDR3, the DNA is TGCGCCAGCCGCAGCGGGGGGGCGGGGGAGACCCAGTACTTC. Protein: CASRSGGAGETQYF.

The genes are TRBV7-9 and TRBJ2-7; D is possibly TRBD2 (6 bases). The CDR3 spans 14 residues. Germline CDR1 is SEHNR and CDR2 is FQNEAQ (reference sequence). The V and J ends lost 5 bases and 7 bases respectively, with 18 bases between them. This CDR3 is CASSAGPPLWEQYF. CDR3 DNA: TGTGCCAGCAGCGCGGGACCCCCGTTATGGGAGCAGTACTTC. Complete variable domain (other parts from reference TRBV7-9 and TRBJ2-7): DTGVSQNPRHKITKRGQNVTFRCDPISEHNRLYWYRQTLGQGPEFLTYFQNEAQLEKSRLLSDRFSAERPKGSFSTLEIQRTEQGDSAMYLCASSAGPPLWEQYFGPGTRLTVT.

The count of this clone is one. This sample includes further DNA sequences coding for the same CDR3. The gene calls are TRBV29-1 and TRBJ2-5; perhaps TRBD1 as D (5 bases). V lost 6 bases, J lost 2 bases, and 13 bases lay in between. CDR1 and CDR2 from the germline V gene are SQVTM and ANQGSEA. This CDR3 is 13 amino acids long. The CDR3, as DNA: TGCAGCGTCGCTTGGGGCGGACAAGAGACCCAGTACTTC. It codes for CSVAWGGQETQYF.

The rearrangement uses TRBV27 and TRBJ2-2, with D perhaps TRBD2 (6 bases). Germline V gene data show CDR1 as MNHEY and CDR2 as SMNVEV (reference sequence). Trimming removed 1 base from V and 5 bases from J, with 26 bases in between. The CDR3 is 20 residues long. The CDR3 protein is CASSLFLYGGVAKSTGELFF. CDR3 coding DNA: TGTGCCAGCAGTTTATTTTTATATGGCGGGGTGGCAAAGAGTACCGGGGAGCTGTTTTTT.

The chain employs TRBV11-2 and TRBJ2-7; 7 bases are a match to TRBD2. The trim removed 2 bases at V and 5 bases at J, leaving 9 bases unmatched. CDR3 size: 15 residues. The V gene's germline CDR1 is SGHAT and CDR2 FQNNGV. The CDR3 region has the DNA TGTGCCAGCAGCTTATCTAAGGGAGGGTCACACGAGCAGTACTTC. Translated: CASSLSKGGSHEQYF. Based on the CDR3 plus reference TRBV11-2 and TRBJ2-7, the full variable domain is EAGVAQSPRYKIIEKRQSVAFWCNPISGHATLYWYQQILGQGPKLLIQFQNNGVVDDSQLPKDRFSAERLKGVDSTLKIQPAKLEDSAVYLCASSLSKGGSHEQYFGPGTRLTVT.

The chain is built from TRBV4-2 and TRBJ1-2; 7 bases align to TRBD1. The germline gives CDR1 LGHNA, CDR2 YNFKEQ. This CDR3 has 14 residues. Trimming cost V 4 bases and J 7 bases; bases outside gene matches: 9. This CDR3 is CASSRQGFLGGYTF. As DNA, the CDR3 is TGTGCCAGCAGCCGACAGGGATTTCTGGGTGGCTACACCTTC.

For the CDR3, the DNA is TGTGCCAGCAGCTTGGGACTAGATTACAATGAGCAGTTCTTC. It specifies CASSLGLDYNEQFF. The V call is TRBV7-9, the J call TRBJ2-1; 8 nucleotides agree with TRBD2. This CDR3 is built from 14 residues. The germline CDR1 and CDR2 sequences are SEHNR and FQNEAQ (reference sequence). V lost 3 bases and J lost 4; bases outside the gene matches: 2.

This clone was found many times. This chain joins TRBV28 and TRBJ2-7; D uncertain. The CDR3 has 15 amino acids. The germline CDR1 and CDR2 sequences are MDHEN and SYDVKM. With 5 bases removed from V and 3 bases from J, the gap between germline ends came to 17 bases. CDR3 DNA sequence: TGTGCCAGCAGTCCCGGGTCTACCATGGACTACGAGCAGTACTTC. It specifies CASSPGSTMDYEQYF.